This T cell receptor (beta chain) came from a study of high-grade serous ovarian cancer treatment subgroups (dated by TCRdb to about 2021). Some background on the complete study: A mean of around 15,000 reads and 7,494 unique TCR beta rearrangements per sample was generated by sequencing. One primary tumor sample and two metastatic tumor samples were contributed by each patient, so that some 97 samples were obtained in total. Of the approximately 30 patients in the cohort, roughly 10 had no residual disease after primary surgery (R0), roughly 10 were excellent NACT responders, and roughly 10 were poor NACT responders. Under a laparoscopic triage algorithm, patients with high-grade serous ovarian cancer were grouped by complete gross resection or by neoadjuvant chemotherapy response, and the study profiled the TCR beta repertoires of these patients.

The CDR3 holds 9 amino acids from the cysteine to the phenylalanine. CDR3 DNA is the only sequence kept; it has 27 bases, read in frame from the first base. V is clipped by 9 bases and J by 12 bases, and the sequence between their germline boundaries is 11 bases long. CDR1 and CDR2 were assigned from the germline V gene as MGHDK and SYGVNS. High-throughput TCR profiling via ImmunoSEQ was performed on the 80 to 100 tumor samples. Turning to the authors' computational methods: To measure repertoire diversity, the metrics used were richness (unique productive sequences), clonality, evenness and relatedness, and the Bhattacharyya coefficient was used to assess similarity between samples. Conclusions stayed consistent in a sensitivity analysis that left out TCRs with fewer than two reads. TCRdb took over this immuneACCESS table, retaining in-frame rearrangements with V and J assigned. Such tables are incomplete; in checked studies, under half of the missing clones stem from an unresolved V gene, and the remainder is unexplained. That table furnishes V, J and clone size, whereas the DNA furnished D and trimming. Within this sample are tens of thousands of clones, with roughly 80% of them counted one time only. 2% to 2.5% of the sample is taken by the ten largest.

Concerning this clone itself: Which antigen it targets is not known. No per-base quality is available; no much larger clone lies one base away.

Collection of tumor samples took place before definitive surgery or chemotherapy. Genomic DNA was extracted by the MD Anderson Biospecimen Extraction Resource, and TCR sequencing was done by the MD Anderson Cancer Genomics Laboratory. The study at large found these results: Bulk tumor TCR sequencing lacked spatial information, limiting insight into HGSC tumor complexity and diversity. Repertoire similarity between tumors from the same patient ranged from about 0.1 to 0.8, while tumors from different patients showed almost no similarity. TCR clonal relatedness correlated positively with neoantigen level and, by trend, with copy number variation and mutation load from whole-genome sequencing. The TCR repertoire analyses centered on CDR3, leaving CDR1 and CDR2 unanalyzed.

Material: tumor tissue. This receptor chain uses TRBV25-1 and TRBJ2-5, with no D gene named confidently. The receptor's source is a human donor with high-grade serous ovarian cancer. CDR3 loop: CASSFKEYF. The nucleotide sequence is given as TGTGCCAGTTCGTTTAAGGAGTACTTC.